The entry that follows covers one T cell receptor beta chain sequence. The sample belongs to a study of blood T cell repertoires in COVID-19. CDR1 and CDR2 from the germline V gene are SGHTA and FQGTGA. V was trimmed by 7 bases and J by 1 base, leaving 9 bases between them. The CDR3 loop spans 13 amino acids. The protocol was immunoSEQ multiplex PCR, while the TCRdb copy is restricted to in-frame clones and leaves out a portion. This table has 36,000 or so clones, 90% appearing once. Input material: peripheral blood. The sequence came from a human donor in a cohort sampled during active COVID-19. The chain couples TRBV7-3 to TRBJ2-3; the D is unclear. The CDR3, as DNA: TGTGCCAGCACACTATATGGCACAGATACGCAGTATTTT. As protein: CASTLYGTDTQYF.